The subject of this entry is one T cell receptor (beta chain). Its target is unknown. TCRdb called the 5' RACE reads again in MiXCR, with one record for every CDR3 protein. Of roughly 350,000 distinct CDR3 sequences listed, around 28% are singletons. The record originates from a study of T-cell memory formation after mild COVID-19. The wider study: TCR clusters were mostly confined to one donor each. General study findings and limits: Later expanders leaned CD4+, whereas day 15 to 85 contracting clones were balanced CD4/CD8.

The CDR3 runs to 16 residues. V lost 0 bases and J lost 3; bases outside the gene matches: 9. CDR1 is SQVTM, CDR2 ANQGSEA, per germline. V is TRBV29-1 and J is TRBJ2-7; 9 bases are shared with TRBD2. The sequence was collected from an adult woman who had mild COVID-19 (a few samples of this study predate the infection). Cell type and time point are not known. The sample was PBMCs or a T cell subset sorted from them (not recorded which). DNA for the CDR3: TGCAGCGTTGAAGATTACGGCGGGAGGGGATTCTACGAGCAGTACTTC. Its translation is CSVEDYGGRGFYEQYF.